This T cell receptor (beta chain) was retrieved from a study of blood T cells in healthy people across ages. Study findings and constraints: More naive CD4+ cells and higher diversity marked long-lived donors relative to aged donors.

For the second PCR, which ran for about 7 to 11 cycles, a sample-barcoded 5' primer and a J-beta primer mix were used. MiXCR, applied by TCRdb to the 5' RACE reads, yields one record per CDR3 protein. This table has approximately 690,000 distinct CDR3 sequences, roughly 58% appearing once. This CDR3 region has 15 residues. V lost 6 bases to trimming and J lost 1 base, with 16 bases between them. CDR1 is DFQATT, CDR2 SNEGSKA, per germline (reference sequence). As to this clonotype: Its antigen is unidentified.

Healthy individuals of Caucasian origin from Russia, aged 6 to 90, served as donors. The sequenced material came from blood. The TCR sequence derives from a man aged 60-69 years in good health. This chain connects TRBV20-1 to TRBJ1-5, with a weak D call TRBD1 (5 bases). This CDR3 is CSAQGAARSNQPQHF. The CDR3 DNA follows: TGCAGTGCCCAAGGGGCGGCACGGAGCAATCAGCCCCAGCATTTT.